Listed below are T cell receptor beta chains from one sample, sequenced in a study of early T cells in non-severe SARS-CoV-2 infection. From the 5' RACE reads, TCRdb called clonotypes with MiXCR, one entry per CDR3 protein. The table has 50,000 or so distinct CDR3 sequences, about 4.2% seen once. Source material: whole blood. The receptors stem from an adult who was a healthcare worker with PCR-confirmed SARS-CoV-2 infection or an uninfected control (not recorded which). Each CDR3 is given with its conserved first and last residue. D genes are given only for firm matches. Some rows have no size entry. The others give once, few or many, or a class for an expanded clone.

CDR3aa,j_gene,v_gene,abundance,d_gene
CASSQGTASTDTQYF,TRBJ2-3,TRBV14,NA,NA
CATRSQDTQYF,TRBJ2-3,TRBV24-1,many,NA
CASSQYDEQYF,TRBJ2-7,TRBV3-1,many,NA
CASSSDSYNEQFF,TRBJ2-1,TRBV7-9,few,NA
CASKGVTNTEAFF,TRBJ1-1,TRBV19,many,NA
CASSETSGGVTQYF,TRBJ2-5,TRBV19,many,TRBD2
CASSLKGAGNTIYF,TRBJ1-3,TRBV27,many,NA
CASIDGLKTYEQYF,TRBJ2-7,TRBV6-1,many,NA
CASSPYGGAASGYTF,TRBJ1-2,TRBV18,many,NA
CATSDSPGRGKTDTQYF,TRBJ2-3,TRBV24-1,NA,TRBD2
CASRSRTTDSYEQYF,TRBJ2-7,TRBV7-2,many,NA
CSVVTGMSDEKLFF,TRBJ1-4,TRBV29-1,many,NA
CASKGAGTEAFF,TRBJ1-1,TRBV2,many,NA
CASSKTEGSTDTQYF,TRBJ2-3,TRBV21-1,few,NA
CASSLAEGFTYNEQFF,TRBJ2-1,TRBV7-9,many,NA
CAIRDGTGQETQYF,TRBJ2-5,TRBV10-3,many,TRBD1
CASRLVTATGNTEAFF,TRBJ1-1,TRBV12-2,many,NA
CASRKTGPGELFF,TRBJ2-2,TRBV6-5,few,NA
CAWTGRGANVLTF,TRBJ2-6,TRBV30,many,NA
CASQAYDILGVSNQPQHF,TRBJ1-5,TRBV19,many,NA
CASSLQGLEQYF,TRBJ2-7,TRBV7-9,many,NA
CASSANSPLHF,TRBJ1-6,TRBV6-1,few,NA
CASSQSTGSYEQYF,TRBJ2-7,TRBV3-1,NA,NA
CASSYSNRGPYNEQFF,TRBJ2-1,TRBV6-5,many,TRBD1
CATAPTAGASTDTQYF,TRBJ2-3,TRBV19,many,TRBD2
CASSQTEDYGYTF,TRBJ1-2,TRBV18,many,NA
CASSADLNTEAFF,TRBJ1-1,TRBV18,few,NA
CASSRSSENTIYF,TRBJ1-3,TRBV27,NA,NA
CASSVPKAGYEETQYF,TRBJ2-5,TRBV9,many,TRBD2
CASSPGQLPSYGYTF,TRBJ1-2,TRBV7-9,NA,NA
CASSQYPGTGTSYEQYF,TRBJ2-7,TRBV21-1,few,NA
CASSTLISPDNEQFF,TRBJ2-1,TRBV28,many,NA
CASSQVESETQYF,TRBJ2-5,TRBV3-1,NA,NA
CASSEIGTLNYGYTF,TRBJ1-2,TRBV2,many,NA
CAWSVQDQLYF,TRBJ2-1,TRBV30,NA,NA
CASSLATGTSGRNEQFF,TRBJ2-1,TRBV11-2,many,TRBD2
CASSPPQPGPEQYF,TRBJ2-7,TRBV18,NA,NA
CAVQPGLANTGELFF,TRBJ2-2,TRBV10-3,NA,TRBD2
CASSARTGESDEQYF,TRBJ2-7,TRBV9,few,TRBD1
CASSSGQAYGYTF,TRBJ1-2,TRBV7-9,many,TRBD1
CASSPGLAGLSSYNEQFF,TRBJ2-1,TRBV7-9,NA,TRBD2
CASSLDFLSGGQPQHF,TRBJ1-5,TRBV11-2,many,NA
CSAGEINNSPLHF,TRBJ1-6,TRBV20-1,many,NA
CASSLSLGTSGGSTDTQYF,TRBJ2-3,TRBV7-9,many,TRBD2
CASTGTGLPSERVWQYF,TRBJ2-7,TRBV6-6,NA,TRBD1
CSARRSGDRAYEQYF,TRBJ2-7,TRBV20-1,many,TRBD1
CASSPARASGIMHEQFF,TRBJ2-1,TRBV7-6,NA,TRBD2
CATSRERAGGRGNTQYF,TRBJ2-3,TRBV15,many,TRBD2
CASSLAQGTGELFF,TRBJ2-2,TRBV11-2,many,NA
CSARDGGAVYEQYF,TRBJ2-7,TRBV20-1,few,NA
CASRAGGKNEQYF,TRBJ2-7,TRBV6-5,NA,TRBD1
CASSQPDRDNQPQHF,TRBJ1-5,TRBV4-1,many,TRBD1
CASSQDDGRPRGSYNEQFF,TRBJ2-1,TRBV4-3,many,NA